The 25 T cell receptor beta chains in this list originate from one sample, sequenced in a study of tumor-infiltrating lymphocytes in localized non-small cell lung cancer. The table came from immunoSEQ multiplex PCR; TCRdb's copy has only in-frame clones and leaves some out. Of approximately 12,000 clones detected, approximately 71% appear once; the ten largest clones hold 7%. Input material: lung tumor tissue. The receptor set was obtained from a human donor with non-small cell lung cancer.

This clone was seen only a few times. This chain joins TRBV6-4 and TRBJ2-3, with 7 bases aligning to TRBD2. The CDR3 has 13 amino acids. The trim removed 0 bases at V and 7 bases at J, leaving 1 base unmatched. Germline V CDR1 and CDR2: MRHNA, SNTAGT. In DNA form, the CDR3 reads TGTGCCAGCAGTGACTCAAGCGGGAATACGCAGTATTTT. It encodes CASSDSSGNTQYF.

The J gene is TRBJ1-6, the V gene TRBV6-5; 10 bases are shared with TRBD1. The V gene's germline CDR1 is MNHEY and CDR2 SVGAGI. CDR3 length equals 15 residues. The V and J ends lost 5 bases and 10 bases, in that order; junction bases with no gene match: 8. The CDR3 sequence: CASSPRQGARSPLHF. The DNA for the CDR3 is TGTGCCAGCAGTCCCAGACAGGGGGCCAGGTCACCCCTCCACTTT.

This clone was observed a few times. The V gene is TRBV7-9, the J gene TRBJ1-1; 8 nucleotides align to TRBD1. The CDR3 extends over 16 amino acids. V lost 2 bases, J lost 4 bases, and 9 bases stayed unmatched. CDR1 is SEHNR and CDR2 is FQNEAQ in the germline V gene (reference sequence). In DNA, the CDR3 is TGTGCCAGCAGCTTATTGCCTGGACAGGGTGGCACTGAAGCTTTCTTT. It translates to CASSLLPGQGGTEAFF.

The rearrangement links TRBV18 to TRBJ2-2; 12 nucleotides match TRBD2. The V segment lost 2 bases and the J segment 4 bases; nucleotides outside the gene matches: 17. The CDR3 loop spans 21 amino acids. Germline V gives CDR1 KGHSH, CDR2 LQKENI. In DNA form, the CDR3 reads TGTGCCAGCTCACCATTTCACCTCGTGTCTAGCGGGAGGGAACGCACCGGGGAGCTGTTTTTT. Translation: CASSPFHLVSSGRERTGELFF.

The gene calls are TRBV10-2 and TRBJ2-2, with D uncertain. Germline V gives CDR1 WSHSY, CDR2 SAAADI. Between the trimmed V and J ends, which lost 9 bases and 4 bases, there was a span of 15 bases. The CDR3 contains 14 residues. CDR3: CASKVEGFTGELFF. DNA of the CDR3: TGCGCCAGTAAAGTCGAAGGCTTCACCGGGGAGCTGTTTTTT.

Sample share makes this clone medium-sized (0.01 to 0.1%). The CDR3 sequence is CASSEYYEQYF. DNA for the CDR3: TGTGCCAGCAGTGAATATTACGAGCAGTACTTC. The rearrangement links TRBV25-1 to TRBJ2-7; D is unresolved. This CDR3 spans 11 amino acids. V was pared by 0 bases and J by 4 bases, with 1 base between. Germline V lookup: CDR1 MGHDK, CDR2 SYGVNS.

CDR3 sequence (DNA): TGTGCCAGCAGCTTATGGGAAGCCAAAAACATTCAGTACTTC. It yields the protein CASSLWEAKNIQYF. J is TRBJ2-4 and V is TRBV7-9, with unresolved D. The germline V gene encodes CDR1 SEHNR and CDR2 FQNEAQ (reference sequence). CDR3 length equals 14 residues. V gave up 2 bases and J gave up 0 bases, with 5 bases separating them.

The chain joins TRBV6-1 to TRBJ2-7, with TRBD1 matching over 12 bases. Per the germline V gene, CDR1 is MNHNS and CDR2 is SASEGT. V was pared by 2 bases and J by 9 bases, with 8 bases of the junction left unmatched. The CDR3 has 15 residues. CDR3 loop: CASSEMGTGGWGQYF. Written as DNA, the CDR3 is TGTGCCAGCAGTGAAATGGGGACAGGGGGCTGGGGGCAGTACTTC.

There are a few counts of this clone. CDR3 region: CASSWIGQGVPLHF. CDR3 DNA sequence: TGCGCCAGCAGCTGGATCGGACAGGGAGTACCCCTCCACTTT. This chain uses TRBV5-1 with TRBJ1-6; 8 positions agree with TRBD1. Germline trimming cut 3 bases from V and 12 bases from J; bases unmatched to any gene: 8. Per germline, CDR1 SGHRS and CDR2 YFSETQ. This CDR3 has 14 residues.

The chain employs TRBV30 and TRBJ1-5, with 7 nucleotides matching TRBD1. Losses at the gene ends were 3 bases for V and 4 bases for J; bases not matched to a gene: 6. CDR3 size: 14 residues. Germline loops: CDR1 GTSNPN, CDR2 SVGIG (reference sequence). CDR3 residues: CAWSRDSLNQPQHF. CDR3 in DNA: TGTGCCTGGAGCCGGGACAGCCTGAATCAGCCCCAGCATTTT.

This chain connects TRBV6-5 to TRBJ1-5, with 8 bases aligning to TRBD1. Germline V gene data show CDR1 as MNHEY and CDR2 as SVGAGI. V lost 5 bases to trimming and J lost 5 bases; unmatched junction nucleotides: 8. The CDR3 is 15 amino acids. The CDR3 loop is CASSATDRGYQPQHF. CDR3 DNA sequence: TGTGCCAGCAGTGCAACTGACAGGGGATATCAGCCCCAGCATTTT.

This clone was observed a handful of times. The chain employs TRBV20-1 and TRBJ2-7; possible D gene TRBD1, 6 bases. The V end lost 4 bases, the J end lost 6 bases, and 7 bases lay between the germline ends. Germline V lookup: CDR1 DFQATT, CDR2 SNEGSKA (reference sequence). This CDR3 contains 10 residues. In DNA, the CDR3 is TGCAGTGCTACCAGGGGCGAGCAGTACTTC. This encodes CSATRGEQYF.

The V gene is TRBV11-2, the J gene TRBJ1-3; perhaps TRBD1 as D (5 bases). The CDR3 length is 12 residues. CDR1 is SGHAT and CDR2 is FQNNGV in the germline V gene. Deletions cut 2 bases from V and 8 bases from J, with 7 bases between. This CDR3 is CASSLQGDTIYF. The CDR3 coding sequence is TGTGCCAGCAGCTTACAGGGAGACACCATATATTTT. Combining the CDR3 with reference TRBV11-2 and TRBJ1-3 gives the whole variable domain EAGVAQSPRYKIIEKRQSVAFWCNPISGHATLYWYQQILGQGPKLLIQFQNNGVVDDSQLPKDRFSAERLKGVDSTLKIQPAKLEDSAVYLCASSLQGDTIYFGEGSWLTVV.

This clone has a handful of counts. The chain links TRBV2 to TRBJ2-7; weak D call: TRBD2 (5 bases). This CDR3 has 14 amino acids. In germline, CDR1 is SNHLY, CDR2 FYNNEI. Trimming shortened V by 4 bases and J by 3 bases, and 13 bases separated the two germline ends. The CDR3 region is CASSVDTRGYEQYF. CDR3 bases: TGTGCCAGCAGTGTTGACACACGGGGCTACGAGCAGTACTTC.

This clone occurred a few times. This sequence joins TRBV7-9 and TRBJ2-3, with TRBD2 matching over 7 bases. Germline-derived CDR1 and CDR2 are SEHNR and FQNEAQ (reference sequence). With V trimmed by 1 base and J by 0 bases, 4 bases remained unmatched. This CDR3 has 16 amino acids. The CDR3 sequence is CASSLVLADSTDTQYF. In DNA, the CDR3 is TGTGCCAGCAGCTTAGTGCTAGCGGACAGCACAGATACGCAGTATTTT.

The rearrangement links TRBV5-4 to TRBJ2-7, with 10 bases fitting TRBD2. The germline gives CDR1 SGHNT, CDR2 YYREEE (reference sequence). The CDR3 runs to 14 residues. V was pared by 2 bases and J by 4 bases, with 3 bases of the junction left unmatched. CDR3 nucleotides: TGTGCCAGCAGCTTCGATAGCGGGAGGTACGAGCAGTACTTC. Translating it yields CASSFDSGRYEQYF.

The chain joins TRBV18 to TRBJ1-2; 7 nucleotides align to TRBD1. Germline assignment: CDR1 KGHSH and CDR2 LQKENI. This CDR3 is 15 amino acids long. J gave up 1 base and V 2 bases, and 4 bases lay outside the gene matches. The CDR3 DNA reads TGTGCCAGCTCACCAGGAAGGGACAGTAACTATGGCTACACCTTC. Its protein product is CASSPGRDSNYGYTF.

V is TRBV2 and J is TRBJ1-2; D remains unclear. V was cut by 7 bases and J by 0 bases, with 12 bases left in between. The germline V gene encodes CDR1 SNHLY and CDR2 FYNNEI. The CDR3 is 14 residues long. The DNA of the CDR3 is TGTGCCAGCACCTTAATGGAGTCTAACTATGGCTACACCTTC. It yields the protein CASTLMESNYGYTF.

The chain employs TRBV7-3 and TRBJ1-1, with a possible D match to TRBD1 (5 bases). The ends were cut back, 4 bases at V and 7 bases at J, with 19 bases in the middle. CDR3 size: 15 residues. Looked up from germline, CDR1 is SGHTA and CDR2 is FQGTGA. The CDR3 coding sequence is TGTGCCAGCAGCTCCGTTTTCGGGGAGAGGGGTGAAGCTTTCTTT. Protein sequence: CASSSVFGERGEAFF.

V gene TRBV7-3 combines with J gene TRBJ2-1; TRBD1 aligns across 9 bases. This CDR3 is 15 amino acids long. The V and J ends lost 5 bases and 9 bases, in that order; junction bases with no gene match: 11. Germline V gene lookup returns CDR1 SGHTA and CDR2 FQGTGA. The DNA for the CDR3 is TGTGCCAGCAGCGCTACTTTACAGGGGGCGGGTGAGCAGTTCTTC. This translates into CASSATLQGAGEQFF.

The rearrangement uses TRBV13 and TRBJ2-3, with D perhaps matching TRBD1 (8 bases). This CDR3 spans 17 amino acids. V shed 3 bases and J shed 4 bases, with 20 bases lying between them. The germline gives CDR1 PRHDT, CDR2 FYEKMQ (reference sequence). The CDR3 DNA reads as TGTGCCAGCAGCTTGACAGGGGAGGGGGGGCTCTCAGATACGCAGTATTTT. It yields the protein CASSLTGEGGLSDTQYF.

V is TRBV5-1 and J is TRBJ1-2, with D hard to call. The V end lost 4 bases, the J end lost 6 bases, and 13 bases lay between the germline ends. The germline V gene has CDR1 SGHRS and CDR2 YFSETQ. The CDR3 consists of 13 residues. CDR3: CASSPATMDGYTF. The CDR3 DNA reads as TGCGCCAGCAGCCCAGCAACGATGGATGGCTACACCTTC. The whole variable domain, remainder taken from reference TRBV5-1 and TRBJ1-2, is KAGVTQTPRYLIKTRGQQVTLSCSPISGHRSVSWYQQTPGQGLQFLFEYFSETQRNKGNFPGRFSGRQFSNSRSEMNVSTLELGDSALYLCASSPATMDGYTFGSGTRLTVV.

This clone was counted only a few times. The chain joins TRBV21-1 to TRBJ1-5; TRBD1, as called in the table, went unchecked against the DNA. TRBV21-1 is listed as a pseudogene. This CDR3 spans 14 amino acids. CDR3 DNA sequence: TGTGCCAGCGCTTTCACAGGGATCAATCAGCCCCAGCATTTT. Protein product: CASAFTGINQPQHF.

In its sample, this clone ranks as medium-sized. This chain connects TRBV28 to TRBJ2-1, with a weak D call TRBD1 (8 bases). The CDR3 length is 21 residues. Trimming left V 5 bases short and J 8 bases short, with 37 bases between. Germline CDR1 MDHEN, CDR2 SYDVKM. In nucleotides, the CDR3 is TGTGCCAGCAGTCCACTGTCTGGGAGGGGGTACAGGGGGGGCTACAATGATGAGCAGTTCTTC. Residues: CASSPLSGRGYRGGYNDEQFF.

This clone showed up just once. V and J are TRBV6-1 and TRBJ2-7; D not certain. This CDR3 is 15 amino acids long. V lost 1 base and J 3 bases, leaving 13 bases between the germline ends. Germline CDR1 is MNHNS and CDR2 is SASEGT. In DNA, the CDR3 is TGTGCCAGCAGTGAAGGCTACGGATTGATCTACGAGCAGTACTTC. It translates to CASSEGYGLIYEQYF.